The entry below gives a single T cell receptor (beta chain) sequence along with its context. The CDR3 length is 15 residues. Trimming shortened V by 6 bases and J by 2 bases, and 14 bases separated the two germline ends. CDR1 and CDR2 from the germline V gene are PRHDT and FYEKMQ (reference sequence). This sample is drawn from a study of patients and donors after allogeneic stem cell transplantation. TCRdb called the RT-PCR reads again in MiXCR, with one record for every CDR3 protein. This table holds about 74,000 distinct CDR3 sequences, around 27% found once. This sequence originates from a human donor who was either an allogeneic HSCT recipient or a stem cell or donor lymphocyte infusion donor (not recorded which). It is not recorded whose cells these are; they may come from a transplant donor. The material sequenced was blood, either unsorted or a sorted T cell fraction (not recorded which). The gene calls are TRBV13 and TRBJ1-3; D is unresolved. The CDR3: CASRLLSPAGNTIYF. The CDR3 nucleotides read TGTGCCAGCAGGCTACTTTCTCCGGCTGGAAACACCATATATTTT.